This T cell receptor (beta chain) was captured by sequencing in a study of T cell repertoires in cytomegalovirus infection. Whole-study context: It can be stated that public TCR beta signatures indicated CMV infection as well as a matching HLA type.

This clonotype was seen a few times. Antigen specificity is unknown. TCRdb re-called the reads through MiXCR, storing one row per CDR3 protein. The table includes hundreds of thousands of distinct CDR3 sequences, about a sixth detected once. Whole-study findings and limits: It was HLA-C-restricted CMV-specific TCR beta clonotypes that dominated the response ex vivo. Identification of carriers of CMV plus the relevant HLA was achieved through cumulative public TCR beta family frequency.

After removal of 4 bases from V and 5 bases from J, the junction contained 11 bases not matched to a gene. Per the germline V gene, CDR1 is LGHNA and CDR2 is YSLEER. The length of the CDR3 is 16 residues. The chain joins TRBV4-3 to TRBJ1-1, with 9 bases that match TRBD1. This clonotype was obtained from a human donor in good health (CMV status not recorded). Some clones in this sample may be carry-over from other donors' samples. Specimen: PBMCs. CDR3 in amino acids: CASSRGVGTGRTEAFF. As DNA, the CDR3 is TGCGCCAGCAGCCGGGGGGTCGGGACAGGGAGGACTGAAGCTTTCTTT.